Listed below are T cell receptor beta chains from one sample, sequenced in a study of shared clonotypes between healthy human individuals. Profiled with immunoSEQ multiplex PCR; TCRdb holds only in-frame clones, not every one. The table has hundreds of thousands of clones, around 78% seen once. Material for sequencing was PBMCs. Receptors originate from a woman aged 40 to 50 in good health. Some clones in this sample may be carry-over from other donors' samples. Both conserved end residues are part of each CDR3. A D gene is named only where the DNA matches it firmly. The size of a clone is reported for some rows only, either as once, few or many, or as a class for expanded clones.

TGTGCCAGCAGTTACAACTGGCATTCCACCTACGAGCAGTACTTC,CASSYNWHSTYEQYF,-,TRBJ2-7,TRBV6-5,few
TGTGCCAGCAGCTTAGGTTCCTTCAATGAGCAGTTCTTC,CASSLGSFNEQFF,-,TRBJ2-1,TRBV7-2,-
TGTGCCTGGAGTGTACTCGGCCCGAACACCGGGGAGCTGTTTTTT,CAWSVLGPNTGELFF,-,TRBJ2-2,TRBV30,-
TGTGCCAGCAGTTACTCGGCCCGCGATACGCAGTATTTT,CASSYSARDTQYF,-,TRBJ2-3,TRBV2,-
TGTGCCAGCAGGGGACAGGGCTACAATGAGCAGTTCTTC,CASRGQGYNEQFF,TRBD1,TRBJ2-1,TRBV25-1,-
TGTGCCAGCAGCCCCATAGGGGGACGCAATCAGCCCCAGCATTTT,CASSPIGGRNQPQHF,-,TRBJ1-5,TRBV7-9,-
TGTGCCAGCAGCTCTCCGAGAGGGAGGGTTTACGAGCAGTACTTC,CASSSPRGRVYEQYF,TRBD2,TRBJ2-7,TRBV11-2,-
TGTGCCAGCCGGGCGACGGTGTTTAATGAAGCTTTCTTT,CASRATVFNEAFF,-,TRBJ1-1,TRBV19,many
TGCAGCGTTGTATTCGGTGGGGCTCTCGTCTATGGCTACACCTTC,CSVVFGGALVYGYTF,-,TRBJ1-2,TRBV29-1,-
TGTGCCAGTAGTCGCCGGGAGCCGGTTGGGGCAGATACGCAGTATTTT,CASSRREPVGADTQYF,-,TRBJ2-3,TRBV19,-
TGCGCCAGCAGTGAGTCCCCTATGGCGAGGGAGACCCAGTACTTC,CASSESPMARETQYF,-,TRBJ2-5,TRBV10-2,-
TGCGCCAGCAGCCTAGAAACAGGGAGGAATCAGCCCCAGCATTTT,CASSLETGRNQPQHF,-,TRBJ1-5,TRBV4-1,few
TGTGCCAGCTCACCCTACGACGGAAACACTGAAGCTTTCTTT,CASSPYDGNTEAFF,-,TRBJ1-1,TRBV18,-
TGTGCCAGCACTGAGCTCTGGGACACAAACTATGGCTACACCTTC,CASTELWDTNYGYTF,-,TRBJ1-2,TRBV2,-
TGTGCCAGCAGCTTCAGGAGAGATACGCAGTATTTT,CASSFRRDTQYF,-,TRBJ2-3,TRBV7-2,-
TGTGCCAGCAGTGGCAGCCTAATTCAGTACTTC,CASSGSLIQYF,-,TRBJ2-4,TRBV25-1,-
TGTGCCAGCAGCTCAGAAGGTGAGCAGTACTTC,CASSSEGEQYF,-,TRBJ2-7,TRBV6-6,-
TGCGCCAGCAGCTCTCCGTATGCAGATACGCAGTATTTT,CASSSPYADTQYF,-,TRBJ2-3,TRBV4-1,-
TGTGCCATCAGTGAGGGACTTGGGACAGGGACCTACGAGCAGTACTTC,CAISEGLGTGTYEQYF,TRBD1,TRBJ2-7,TRBV10-3,-
TGTGCCAGCAGGCCCGAGCGCAGCGGGAGCTACAATGAGCAGTTCTTC,CASRPERSGSYNEQFF,TRBD2,TRBJ2-1,TRBV7-3,-
TGTGCCAGCAGCGAGACAGGGTATAACGGGGAGCTGTTTTTT,CASSETGYNGELFF,TRBD1,TRBJ2-2,TRBV9,once
TGTGCCAGCAGACAGGGGGCCTCGAACACCGGGGAGCTGTTTTTT,CASRQGASNTGELFF,TRBD1,TRBJ2-2,TRBV27,-
TGTGCCTGGAGTGTATGGGAGACCGAGCAGTACTTC,CAWSVWETEQYF,-,TRBJ2-7,TRBV30,-
TGTGCCATCAGCCCGGGACAGGGTGTCACCGGGGAGCTGTTTTTT,CAISPGQGVTGELFF,TRBD1,TRBJ2-2,TRBV10-3,once
TGTGCCAGCAGGCTCACAGGGGGCGGCAATCAGCCCCAGCATTTT,CASRLTGGGNQPQHF,TRBD1,TRBJ1-5,TRBV6-5,-
TGTGCCAGCAGTTACTCCGGGACAGGGTTGCACGAGCAGTACTTC,CASSYSGTGLHEQYF,TRBD1,TRBJ2-7,TRBV6-5,-
TGTGCCAGCAGCCCAGACAGGGGAAAGACCCAGTACTTC,CASSPDRGKTQYF,TRBD1,TRBJ2-5,TRBV11-3,-
TGTGCCAGCAGGCCCGGGACTGAGGGGGAGCTGTTTTTT,CASRPGTEGELFF,-,TRBJ2-2,TRBV7-8,-
TGTGCCAGCACCATAATAGCGGGAGGACGCACAGATACGCAGTATTTT,CASTIIAGGRTDTQYF,TRBD2,TRBJ2-3,TRBV27,few
TGTGCCAGCAGCTTATTACCTAGCGGGGCCTACAATGAGCAGTTCTTC,CASSLLPSGAYNEQFF,TRBD2,TRBJ2-1,TRBV7-9,-
TGTGCCAGCAGCAGGTCACCCGCACAGTACGAGCAGTACTTC,CASSRSPAQYEQYF,-,TRBJ2-7,TRBV5-5,-
TGCAGCGTTGATCAGGCCGGGGAGCTGTTTTTT,CSVDQAGELFF,-,TRBJ2-2,TRBV29-1,-
TGTGCCAGTAGTACACAATTATCATTGAACACTGAAGCTTTCTTT,CASSTQLSLNTEAFF,-,TRBJ1-1,TRBV19,-
TGTGCCAGCAGTGAGGGTCAGGGGGTGCAGTACTTC,CASSEGQGVQYF,TRBD1,TRBJ2-7,TRBV2,-
TGTGCCAGTAGTATCACGGGGAGACCTGAAGCTTTCTTT,CASSITGRPEAFF,-,TRBJ1-1,TRBV19,-
TGTGCCAGTAGTATTTGGACTAGCGGAAACAATGAGCAGTTCTTC,CASSIWTSGNNEQFF,TRBD2,TRBJ2-1,TRBV19,-
TGTGCCAGCTCACCAATTAGCGGGAGGGTTGCCTACGAGCAGTACTTC,CASSPISGRVAYEQYF,TRBD2,TRBJ2-7,TRBV18,-
TGTGCCAGCAGTTACTCGGGGCAGGGTTTGGCCTACGAGCAGTACTTC,CASSYSGQGLAYEQYF,-,TRBJ2-7,TRBV6-5,few
TGTGCCAGCAGCCCGCAATTAGGGGGGAGTGAAAAACTGTTTTTT,CASSPQLGGSEKLFF,-,TRBJ1-4,TRBV7-2,-
TGTGCCAGCAGCTTAGGGCTAGCGGACATCTACAATGAGCAGTTCTTC,CASSLGLADIYNEQFF,TRBD2,TRBJ2-1,TRBV11-2,-
TGTGCCAGCAGTGCCAAACACCCTTCGATAGGGGGCGAGGACTATGGCTACACCTTC,CASSAKHPSIGGEDYGYTF,TRBD1,TRBJ1-2,TRBV2,-
TGTGCCAGCACCAGGGGGAGCTCCTACGAGCAGTACTTC,CASTRGSSYEQYF,TRBD1,TRBJ2-7,TRBV6-5,-
TGCGCCAGCAGCCAAGCCCTGGGACATTCCCTCTCTGGGGCCAACGTCCTGACTTTC,CASSQALGHSLSGANVLTF,-,TRBJ2-6,TRBV4-1,-